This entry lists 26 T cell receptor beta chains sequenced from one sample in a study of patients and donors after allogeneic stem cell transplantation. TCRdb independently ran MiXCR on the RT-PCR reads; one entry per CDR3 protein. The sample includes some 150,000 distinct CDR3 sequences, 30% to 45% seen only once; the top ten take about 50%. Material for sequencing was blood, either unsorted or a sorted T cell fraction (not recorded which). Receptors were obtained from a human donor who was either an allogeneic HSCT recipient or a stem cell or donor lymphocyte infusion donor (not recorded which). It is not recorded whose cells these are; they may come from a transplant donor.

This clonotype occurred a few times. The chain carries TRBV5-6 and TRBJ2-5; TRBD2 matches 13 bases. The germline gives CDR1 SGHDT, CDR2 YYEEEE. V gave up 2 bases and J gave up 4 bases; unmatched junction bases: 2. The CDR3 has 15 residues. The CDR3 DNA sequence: TGTGCCAGCAGCTTAAGACTAGCGGGGGGAGAGACCCAGTACTTC. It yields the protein CASSLRLAGGETQYF.

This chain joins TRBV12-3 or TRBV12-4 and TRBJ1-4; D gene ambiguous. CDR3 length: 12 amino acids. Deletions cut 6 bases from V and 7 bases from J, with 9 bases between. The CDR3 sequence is CASSRLSEKLFF. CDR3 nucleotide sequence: TGTGCCAGCAGCCGCTTAAGTGAAAAACTGTTTTTT.

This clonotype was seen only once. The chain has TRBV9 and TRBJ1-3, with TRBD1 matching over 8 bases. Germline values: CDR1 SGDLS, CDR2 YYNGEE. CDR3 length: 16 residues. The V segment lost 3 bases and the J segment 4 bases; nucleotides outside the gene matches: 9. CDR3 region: CASSGERTGLGNTIYF. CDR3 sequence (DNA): TGTGCCAGCAGCGGCGAGCGGACAGGGTTAGGAAACACCATATATTTT.

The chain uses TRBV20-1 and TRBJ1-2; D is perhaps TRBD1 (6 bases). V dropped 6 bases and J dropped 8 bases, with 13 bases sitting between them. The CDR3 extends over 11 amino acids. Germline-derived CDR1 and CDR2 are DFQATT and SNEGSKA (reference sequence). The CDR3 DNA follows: TGCAGTGCCCCACAGGGAAGCGGCTACACCTTC. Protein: CSAPQGSGYTF.

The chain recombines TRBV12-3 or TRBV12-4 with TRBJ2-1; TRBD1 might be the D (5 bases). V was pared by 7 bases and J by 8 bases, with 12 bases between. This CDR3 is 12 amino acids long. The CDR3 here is CASTRVGDEQFF. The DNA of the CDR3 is TGTGCCAGCACCAGGGTAGGTGATGAGCAGTTCTTC.

The CDR3 bases are TGTGCCAGCAGCAAAGCACAGGGGTATAATTCACCCCTCCACTTT. This gives the protein CASSKAQGYNSPLHF. This sequence joins TRBV7-6 and TRBJ1-6; 7 bases are shared with TRBD1. The CDR3 sequence is 15 residues long. J gave up 4 bases and V 5 bases, and 5 bases lay outside the gene matches. Germline lookup yields CDR1 SGHVS and CDR2 FNYEAQ.

This CDR3 reads CASSLQGSTGELFF. The DNA of the CDR3 is TGCGCCAGCAGCTTACAGGGTAGTACCGGGGAGCTGTTTTTT. The chain is built from TRBV5-1 and TRBJ2-2; tentative D call: TRBD1 (6 bases). This CDR3 is 14 amino acids long. Germline V CDR1 and CDR2: SGHRS, YFSETQ. Trimming removed 2 bases from V and 5 bases from J, with 10 bases in between.

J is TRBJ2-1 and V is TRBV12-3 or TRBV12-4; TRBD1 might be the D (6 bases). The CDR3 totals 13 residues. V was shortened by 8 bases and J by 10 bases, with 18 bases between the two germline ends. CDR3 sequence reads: CASRLTGSREQFF. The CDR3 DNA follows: TGTGCCAGCCGCTTGACAGGATCGAGGGAGCAGTTCTTC.

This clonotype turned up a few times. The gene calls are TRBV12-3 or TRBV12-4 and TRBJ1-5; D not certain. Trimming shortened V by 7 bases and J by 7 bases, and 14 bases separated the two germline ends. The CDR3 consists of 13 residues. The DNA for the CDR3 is TGTGCCAGCACCTCATATGCGGGACAGCCCCAGCATTTT. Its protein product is CASTSYAGQPQHF.

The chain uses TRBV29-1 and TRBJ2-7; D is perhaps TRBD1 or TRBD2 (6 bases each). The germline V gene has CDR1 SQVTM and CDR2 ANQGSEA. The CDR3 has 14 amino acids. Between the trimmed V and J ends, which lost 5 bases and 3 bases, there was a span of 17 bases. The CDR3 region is CSVTGASDFYEQYF. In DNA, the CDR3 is TGCAGCGTTACGGGGGCTAGCGACTTCTACGAGCAGTACTTC.

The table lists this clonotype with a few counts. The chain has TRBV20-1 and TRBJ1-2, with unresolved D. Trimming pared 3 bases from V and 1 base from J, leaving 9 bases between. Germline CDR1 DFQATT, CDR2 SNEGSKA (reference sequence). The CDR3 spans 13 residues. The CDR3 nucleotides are TGCAGTGCTAGGACGGACCTTAACTATGGCTACACCTTC. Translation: CSARTDLNYGYTF.

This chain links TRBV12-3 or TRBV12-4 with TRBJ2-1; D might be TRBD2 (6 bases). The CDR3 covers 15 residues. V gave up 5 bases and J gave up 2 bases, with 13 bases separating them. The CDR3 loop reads CASSGRWGAYNEQFF. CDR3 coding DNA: TGTGCCAGCAGTGGACGCTGGGGGGCCTACAATGAGCAGTTCTTC.

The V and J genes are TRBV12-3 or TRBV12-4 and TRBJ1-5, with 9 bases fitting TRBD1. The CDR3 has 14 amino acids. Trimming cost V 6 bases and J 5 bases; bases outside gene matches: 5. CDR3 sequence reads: CASRETGGYQPQHF. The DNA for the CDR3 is TGTGCCAGCAGGGAGACAGGGGGGTATCAGCCCCAGCATTTT.

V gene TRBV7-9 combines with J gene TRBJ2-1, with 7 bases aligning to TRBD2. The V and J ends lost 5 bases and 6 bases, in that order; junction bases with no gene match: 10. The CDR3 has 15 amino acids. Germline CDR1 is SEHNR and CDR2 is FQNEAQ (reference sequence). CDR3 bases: TGTGCCAGCAGCCTCCCCGGGGGGACGCCCAATGAGCAGTTCTTC. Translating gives CASSLPGGTPNEQFF.

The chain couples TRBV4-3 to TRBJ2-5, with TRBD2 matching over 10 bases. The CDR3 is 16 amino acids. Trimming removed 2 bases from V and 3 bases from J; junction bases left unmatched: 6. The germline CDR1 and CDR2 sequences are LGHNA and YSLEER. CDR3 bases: TGCGCCAGCAGCCAATCAGCGGGGGGGAGGGAAGAGACCCAGTACTTC. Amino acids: CASSQSAGGREETQYF.

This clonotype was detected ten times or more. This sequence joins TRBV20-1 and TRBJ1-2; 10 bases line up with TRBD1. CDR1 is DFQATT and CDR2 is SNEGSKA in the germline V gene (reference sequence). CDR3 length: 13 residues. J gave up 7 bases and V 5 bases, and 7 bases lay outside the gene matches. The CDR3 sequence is CSAAGTGAGGYTF. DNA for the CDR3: TGCAGTGCTGCCGGGACAGGGGCGGGTGGCTACACCTTC.

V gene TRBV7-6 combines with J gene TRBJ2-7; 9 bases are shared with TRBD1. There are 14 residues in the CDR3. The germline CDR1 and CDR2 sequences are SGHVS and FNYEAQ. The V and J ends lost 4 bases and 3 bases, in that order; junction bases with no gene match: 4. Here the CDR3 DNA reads TGTGCCAGCAGCTCTTTGGACAGGGGCTACGAGCAGTACTTC. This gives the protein CASSSLDRGYEQYF.

This chain's CDR3 is CASSLSTGKGTEAFF. CDR3 coding DNA: TGCGCCAGCAGCTTATCGACAGGGAAGGGCACTGAAGCTTTCTTT. V usage is TRBV5-1 and J usage is TRBJ1-1; TRBD1 agrees at 7 bases. J lost 4 bases, V lost 2 bases, and 8 bases had no gene match. Germline V gene sequence: CDR1 SGHRS, CDR2 YFSETQ. The CDR3 loop spans 15 amino acids.

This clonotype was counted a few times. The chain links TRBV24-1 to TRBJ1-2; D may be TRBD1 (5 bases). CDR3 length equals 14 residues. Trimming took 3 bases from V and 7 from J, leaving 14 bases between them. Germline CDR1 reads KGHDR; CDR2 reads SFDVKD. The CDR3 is CATSDAGTPVGYTF. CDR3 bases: TGTGCCACCAGTGATGCCGGGACCCCTGTTGGCTACACCTTC.

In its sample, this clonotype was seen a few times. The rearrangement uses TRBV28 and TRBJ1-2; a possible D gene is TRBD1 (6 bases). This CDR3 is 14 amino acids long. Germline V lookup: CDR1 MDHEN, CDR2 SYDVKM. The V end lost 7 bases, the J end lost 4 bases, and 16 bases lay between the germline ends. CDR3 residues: CASNPGGAGYGYTF. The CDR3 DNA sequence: TGTGCCAGCAACCCGGGGGGGGCAGGCTATGGCTACACCTTC.

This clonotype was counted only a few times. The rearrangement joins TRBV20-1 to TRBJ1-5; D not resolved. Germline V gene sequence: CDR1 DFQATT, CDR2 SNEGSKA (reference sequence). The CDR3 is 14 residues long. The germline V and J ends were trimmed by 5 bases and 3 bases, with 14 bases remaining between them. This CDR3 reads CSAEGRAINQPQHF. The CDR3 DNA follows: TGCAGTGCTGAAGGGAGGGCAATCAATCAGCCCCAGCATTTT.

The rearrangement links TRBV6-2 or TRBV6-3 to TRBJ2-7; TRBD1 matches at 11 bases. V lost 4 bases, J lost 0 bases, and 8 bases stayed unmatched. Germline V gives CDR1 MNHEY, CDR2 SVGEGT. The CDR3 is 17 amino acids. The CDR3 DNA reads TGTGCCAGCAGTTGGAGGACCGGGACAGGGGGCTCCTACGAGCAGTACTTC. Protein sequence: CASSWRTGTGGSYEQYF.

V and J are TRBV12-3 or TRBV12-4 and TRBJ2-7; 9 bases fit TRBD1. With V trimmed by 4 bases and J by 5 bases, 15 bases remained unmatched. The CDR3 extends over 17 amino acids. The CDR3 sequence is CASSSLRDRVQGHEQYF. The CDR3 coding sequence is TGTGCCAGCAGTTCCCTCCGGGACAGGGTACAAGGCCACGAGCAGTACTTC.

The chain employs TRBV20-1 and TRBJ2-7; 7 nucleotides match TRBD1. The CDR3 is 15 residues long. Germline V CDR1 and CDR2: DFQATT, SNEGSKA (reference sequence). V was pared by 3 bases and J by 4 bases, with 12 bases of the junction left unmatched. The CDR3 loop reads CSASNDRESYYEQYF. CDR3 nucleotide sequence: TGCAGTGCTAGTAATGACAGGGAGTCGTATTACGAGCAGTACTTC.

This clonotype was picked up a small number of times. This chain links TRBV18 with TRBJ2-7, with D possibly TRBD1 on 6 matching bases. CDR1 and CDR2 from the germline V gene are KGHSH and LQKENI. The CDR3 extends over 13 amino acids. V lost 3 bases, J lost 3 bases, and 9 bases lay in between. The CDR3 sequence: CASSPGQSYEQYF. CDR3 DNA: TGTGCCAGCTCACCCGGACAGAGCTACGAGCAGTACTTC.

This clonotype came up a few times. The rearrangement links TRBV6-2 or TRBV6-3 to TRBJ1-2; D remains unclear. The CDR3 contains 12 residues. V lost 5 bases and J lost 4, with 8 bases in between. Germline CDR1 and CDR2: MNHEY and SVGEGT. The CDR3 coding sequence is TGTGCCAGCAGTATGACGGGCTATGGCTACACCTTC. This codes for CASSMTGYGYTF.